A selection of T cell receptor beta chains follows, all from one sample in a study of graft-versus-host responses after intestinal transplantation. Profiled with immunoSEQ multiplex PCR; TCRdb holds only in-frame clones, not every one. This sample has tens of thousands of clones, with 85% to 95% found just once. These TCRs' antigens remain unknown. This material consisted of unstimulated CD8+ T cells sorted from spleen or lymph node cells, taken before transplant. The receptor source for this set is a human donor who was the organ donor for an intestinal transplant. The CDR3 runs from the conserved cysteine through the conserved F or W. The order of the fields is D gene, J gene, clone size, V gene, CDR3 DNA, CDR3 protein. A D gene is named only where the DNA matches it firmly. Some rows have no size entry. The others give once, few or many, or a class for an expanded clone.

D gene: TRBD1
J gene: TRBJ2-3
clone size: .
V gene: TRBV7-2
CDR3 DNA: TGTGCCAGCAGCTTAGGGACAGGGCACACAGATACGCAGTATTTT
CDR3 protein: CASSLGTGHTDTQYF

D gene: .
J gene: TRBJ2-1
clone size: .
V gene: TRBV7-9
CDR3 DNA: TGTGCCAGCAGCTTTGCGAGCCCCGGACAGCCCAAAGTGAATGAGCAGTTCTTC
CDR3 protein: CASSFASPGQPKVNEQFF

D gene: .
J gene: TRBJ1-5
clone size: .
V gene: TRBV2
CDR3 DNA: TGTGCCAGCAGGCTTACAGAGAATTACAATCAGCCCCAGCATTTT
CDR3 protein: CASRLTENYNQPQHF

D gene: TRBD1
J gene: TRBJ2-7
clone size: .
V gene: TRBV6-5
CDR3 DNA: TGTGCCAGCAGTCATTCAGGGGGCGGCCACGAGCAGTACTTC
CDR3 protein: CASSHSGGGHEQYF

D gene: .
J gene: TRBJ2-5
clone size: once
V gene: TRBV2
CDR3 DNA: TGTGCCAGCAGTGAACCCTACCAAGAGACCCAGTACTTC
CDR3 protein: CASSEPYQETQYF

D gene: .
J gene: TRBJ2-7
clone size: .
V gene: TRBV27
CDR3 DNA: TGTGCCAGCAGGCGCCTTCCATACGAGCAGTACTTC
CDR3 protein: CASRRLPYEQYF

D gene: .
J gene: TRBJ2-3
clone size: .
V gene: TRBV6-5
CDR3 DNA: TGTGCCAGCAGTTACTCTGCAAGCACAGATACGCAGTATTTT
CDR3 protein: CASSYSASTDTQYF

D gene: .
J gene: TRBJ1-2
clone size: .
V gene: TRBV4-3
CDR3 DNA: TGCGCCAGCAGCCAAGCGGCTTCTAACTATGGCTACACCTTC
CDR3 protein: CASSQAASNYGYTF

D gene: TRBD1
J gene: TRBJ2-5
clone size: .
V gene: TRBV9
CDR3 DNA: TGTGCCAGCAGCGAGGGGACAGGGGGGAGTGAGACCCAGTACTTC
CDR3 protein: CASSEGTGGSETQYF

D gene: .
J gene: TRBJ2-7
clone size: .
V gene: TRBV18
CDR3 DNA: TGTGCCAGCTCACCAGCCGCCCAGACAGCGCAGTACTTC
CDR3 protein: CASSPAAQTAQYF

D gene: TRBD2
J gene: TRBJ2-5
clone size: .
V gene: TRBV10-2
CDR3 DNA: TGCGCCAGCAGCGATGGGACTATAGAGACCCAGTACTTC
CDR3 protein: CASSDGTIETQYF

D gene: .
J gene: TRBJ1-2
clone size: .
V gene: TRBV5-1
CDR3 DNA: TGCGCCAGCAGCTTGGTAGGGACCAAGTATGGCTACACCTTC
CDR3 protein: CASSLVGTKYGYTF

D gene: TRBD1
J gene: TRBJ2-5
clone size: .
V gene: TRBV11-1
CDR3 DNA: TGTGCCAGCAGCCGACAGGGGGAAGAGACCCAGTACTTC
CDR3 protein: CASSRQGEETQYF

D gene: .
J gene: TRBJ2-5
clone size: .
V gene: TRBV15
CDR3 DNA: TGTGCCACCAGCAGGATCGGGGGCATGGAGACCCAGTACTTC
CDR3 protein: CATSRIGGMETQYF

D gene: .
J gene: TRBJ1-1
clone size: .
V gene: TRBV7-9
CDR3 DNA: TGTGCCAGCAGCCACACAACCACGACAGGATACGTATCTGAAGCTTTCTTT
CDR3 protein: CASSHTTTTGYVSEAFF

D gene: .
J gene: TRBJ1-6
clone size: .
V gene: TRBV5-1
CDR3 DNA: TGCGCCAGCAGCGAAGACAGGAGCTCCTATAATTCACCCCTCCACTTT
CDR3 protein: CASSEDRSSYNSPLHF

D gene: .
J gene: TRBJ2-1
clone size: .
V gene: TRBV6-7
CDR3 DNA: TGTGCCAGCAGCCCGGAGGGGGACAATGAGCAGTTCTTC
CDR3 protein: CASSPEGDNEQFF

D gene: .
J gene: TRBJ2-1
clone size: .
V gene: TRBV5-4
CDR3 DNA: TGTGCCAGCAGCCGCAGGGTCGATGAGCAGTTCTTC
CDR3 protein: CASSRRVDEQFF

D gene: .
J gene: TRBJ2-7
clone size: .
V gene: TRBV6-6
CDR3 DNA: TGTGCCAGCCTGGGAAGCTCCTACGAGCAGTACTTC
CDR3 protein: CASLGSSYEQYF

D gene: .
J gene: TRBJ2-7
clone size: .
V gene: TRBV27
CDR3 DNA: TGTGCCAGCAGTTTTCAGGGCTCCTACGAGCAGTACTTC
CDR3 protein: CASSFQGSYEQYF

D gene: .
J gene: TRBJ1-2
clone size: .
V gene: TRBV9
CDR3 DNA: TGTGCCAGCAGGAACCTGGGGCGCGTTGGCTACACCTTC
CDR3 protein: CASRNLGRVGYTF

D gene: .
J gene: TRBJ1-6
clone size: .
V gene: TRBV5-6
CDR3 DNA: TGTGCCAGCAACTCTGATAATTTGGATTCACCCCTCCACTTT
CDR3 protein: CASNSDNLDSPLHF

D gene: .
J gene: TRBJ1-3
clone size: .
V gene: TRBV5-6
CDR3 DNA: TGTGCCAGCAGCTTGGGAGCAAACACCATATATTTT
CDR3 protein: CASSLGANTIYF

D gene: .
J gene: TRBJ2-7
clone size: once
V gene: TRBV11-2
CDR3 DNA: TGTGCCAGCAGCTCAATCTATTACCGGGACGATTACGAGCAGTACTTC
CDR3 protein: CASSSIYYRDDYEQYF

D gene: .
J gene: TRBJ1-3
clone size: .
V gene: TRBV7-2
CDR3 DNA: TGTGCCAGCAGCGTTTGGGGTAACGGAAACACCATATATTTT
CDR3 protein: CASSVWGNGNTIYF

D gene: .
J gene: TRBJ2-7
clone size: .
V gene: TRBV9
CDR3 DNA: TGTGCCAGCAGCGTAACCTCAGGATCCTACGAGCAGTACTTC
CDR3 protein: CASSVTSGSYEQYF

D gene: .
J gene: TRBJ2-7
clone size: .
V gene: TRBV5-1
CDR3 DNA: TGCGCCAGCAGCCGCGACTACGAGCAGTACTTC
CDR3 protein: CASSRDYEQYF

D gene: TRBD1
J gene: TRBJ1-2
clone size: .
V gene: TRBV29-1
CDR3 DNA: TGCAGCGTTTGGACAGGGCATTGGTATGGCTACACCTTC
CDR3 protein: CSVWTGHWYGYTF

D gene: TRBD2
J gene: TRBJ2-1
clone size: .
V gene: TRBV5-1
CDR3 DNA: TGCGCCAGCAGCGAGCGGGGGGACTACAATGAGCAGTTCTTC
CDR3 protein: CASSERGDYNEQFF

D gene: .
J gene: TRBJ2-7
clone size: .
V gene: TRBV27
CDR3 DNA: TGTGCCAGCAGTTCATACACCCCCTACGAGCAGTACTTC
CDR3 protein: CASSSYTPYEQYF

D gene: TRBD1
J gene: TRBJ1-2
clone size: once
V gene: TRBV5-5
CDR3 DNA: TGTGCCAGCAGCTTGGGGACAGGATCGGGCTACACCTTC
CDR3 protein: CASSLGTGSGYTF

D gene: .
J gene: TRBJ2-4
clone size: .
V gene: TRBV4-1
CDR3 DNA: TGCGCCAGCAGCCAAGAGGACCATTCGTTAGCCAAAAACATTCAGTACTTC
CDR3 protein: CASSQEDHSLAKNIQYF

D gene: .
J gene: TRBJ1-2
clone size: .
V gene: TRBV6-4
CDR3 DNA: TGTGCCAGCAATTTGAAAACCACCTATGGCTACACCTTC
CDR3 protein: CASNLKTTYGYTF

D gene: .
J gene: TRBJ1-2
clone size: .
V gene: TRBV11-2
CDR3 DNA: TGTGCCAGCAGCTTAGGAAGTAACTATGGCTACACCTTC
CDR3 protein: CASSLGSNYGYTF

D gene: TRBD1
J gene: TRBJ1-1
clone size: .
V gene: TRBV29-1
CDR3 DNA: TGCTGCGTGGGGGCATCGGGCAGGGGGCGAAAAACTGAAGCTTTCTTT
CDR3 protein: CCVGASGRGRKTEAFF

D gene: TRBD1
J gene: TRBJ1-2
clone size: .
V gene: TRBV6-5
CDR3 DNA: TGTGCCAGCAGTGAACGGGACAGCTCGGTCGGCTACACCTTC
CDR3 protein: CASSERDSSVGYTF

D gene: TRBD1
J gene: TRBJ1-1
clone size: .
V gene: TRBV7-9
CDR3 DNA: TGTGCCAGCAGGGGGACAGGGGAATGGAACACTGAAGCTTTCTTT
CDR3 protein: CASRGTGEWNTEAFF

D gene: TRBD1
J gene: TRBJ2-1
clone size: few
V gene: TRBV4-1
CDR3 DNA: TGTGCCAGCAGCCGCGGCATTGGGACAGGGGACAATGAGCAGTTCTTC
CDR3 protein: CASSRGIGTGDNEQFF

D gene: .
J gene: TRBJ1-2
clone size: .
V gene: TRBV9
CDR3 DNA: TGTGCCAGCAGCTGCAGACAGGTTAACTATGGCTACACCTTC
CDR3 protein: CASSCRQVNYGYTF

D gene: .
J gene: TRBJ2-7
clone size: .
V gene: TRBV4-1
CDR3 DNA: TGCGCCAGCAGCCAAGAGGTGGTGGTTGAGTACGAGCAGTACTTC
CDR3 protein: CASSQEVVVEYEQYF